The following is a TCR beta chain sequence with its context. Its antigen is currently not known. Within one base of it there is no much larger clone, and no base qualities were kept. The entry originates in a study of PD-1 blockade in classical Hodgkin lymphoma (dated by TCRdb to the early 2020s). About the investigation overall: Nivolumab dosing was 3 mg/kg intravenously every 2 weeks, continuing until either disease progression or unacceptable toxicity. To define a peripheral blood immune signature of response to PD-1 blockade in classical Hodgkin lymphoma, the study combined TCR beta sequencing with CyTOF.

The full study reports these points: Baseline TCR diversity was reported to be lower in newly diagnosed patients than in healthy donors, and even lower in relapsed/refractory patients. By C4D1, a significant rise was seen in CD4+ TCR diversity but not in CD8+ TCR diversity (p=0.0027 vs p=0.16), and the rise was most apparent among complete responders (p=0.02). The study covered only a single clinical trial cohort, and the causes of the repertoire differences, possibly disease activity or prior therapy, were still not defined. Baseline diversity similar to that of newly diagnosed patients was observed in trial patients achieving complete response, whereas significantly lower diversity was observed in partial responders and progressors. Lower diversity was seen in patients whose nivolumab began less than 1 year after ASCT, and these patients were left out of later analyses so that immune reconstitution would not confound the results.

Genomic DNA was extracted with the Qiagen DNeasy kit from unsorted PBMCs and from negatively selected CD4+ and CD8+ fractions. Amplification of TCR beta CDR3 regions was done by immunoSEQ multiplex PCR with primers that anneal to V and J segments. A synthetic immune receptor repertoire was used to minimize amplification bias, and any remaining bias was removed computationally after sequencing. The study's own analysis went as follows. Custom Python scripts were used to quantify repertoire diversity as the Shannon entropy index. Unsorted, CD4+ and CD8+ repertoires were analyzed separately, except for combined analyses in which CD4+ and CD8+ sequences were merged in silico. Clonal expansion was defined as at least a 2-fold frequency increase after treatment relative to C1D1, with a pseudocount of 0.5 for undetected baseline clones. Clones with 0 or 1 copy at C1D1 were classified as singleton clones, and clones with 2 or more copies were classified as non-singleton clones. Clones expanded in unsorted samples were annotated as CD4+, CD8+ or unknown by matching protein sequences in sorted samples from the same patient. Wilcoxon tests on paired samples were used to test changes in diversity from C1D1 to C4D1. Here the immuneACCESS table is served through TCRdb, limited to in-frame sequences with V and J called. Missing clones are a known gap in these copies; in checked studies unresolved V genes cover under half, and the rest lacks a known reason. The V and J calls and clone size are taken from that table; D and trimming were inferred from the DNA. The sample table contains 20,000 to 25,000 clones; only one count was recorded for 71% of them. The ten largest make up approximately 17% of the sample.

Based on the germline V gene (reference sequence), the CDR1 and CDR2 sequences are MNHEY and SMNVEV. V and J lose 2 bases and 1 base, and a span of 9 bases separates them. The CDR3 goes from the cysteine to the phenylalanine over 15 residues. The kept DNA is CDR3 alone, 45 bases in frame from the first base. According to the study, the label for this sample's time point signals: cycle 1 day 1 (C1D1), immediately before nivolumab initiation. Every trial patient had relapsed following autologous stem cell transplantation, and prior brentuximab vedotin exposure was what differed among cohorts A, B and C. The trial cohort was composed of about 60 patients with relapsed/refractory classical Hodgkin lymphoma, for whom complete response, partial response or progressive disease was recorded as best overall response. In the multi-cohort phase II CheckMate 205 trial, trial patients received single-agent nivolumab. An independent review committee assessed best overall response using the 2007 International Working Group response criteria. Trial PBMCs were collected immediately before nivolumab initiation (C1D1) and during therapy at cycle 2 day 1 and cycle 4 day 1. After peripheral blood was drawn into 8 mL Vacutainer Cell Preparation Tubes, PBMCs were isolated by centrifugation and then cryopreserved.

The receptor was isolated from a human donor with classical Hodgkin lymphoma. Recombination joined TRBV27 with TRBJ1-5; the D gene cannot be named for sure. Sequenced material: peripheral blood mononuclear cells (PBMCs), taken at baseline. CDR3 region: CASSLAAASNQPQHF. DNA sequence: TGTGCCAGCAGTTTAGCGGCAGCCAGCAATCAGCCCCAGCATTTT.